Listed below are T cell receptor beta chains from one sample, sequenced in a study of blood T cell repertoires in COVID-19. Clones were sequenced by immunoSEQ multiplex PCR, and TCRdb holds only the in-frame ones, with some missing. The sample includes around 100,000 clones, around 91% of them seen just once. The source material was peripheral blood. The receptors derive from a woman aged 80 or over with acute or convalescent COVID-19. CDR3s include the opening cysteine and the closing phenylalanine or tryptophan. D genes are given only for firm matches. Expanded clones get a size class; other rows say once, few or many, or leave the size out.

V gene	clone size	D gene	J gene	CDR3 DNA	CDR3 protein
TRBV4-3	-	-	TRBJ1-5	TGCGCCAGCAGCCAAGATTTCATTAGCAATCAGCCCCAGCATTTT	CASSQDFISNQPQHF
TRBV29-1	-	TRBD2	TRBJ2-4	TGCAGCGTTGAATCGGCAGGGAGGGACATTCAGTACTTC	CSVESAGRDIQYF
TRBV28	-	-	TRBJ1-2	TGTGCCAGCAGTCCGCCCCCGCAGGGGTCGGGCTACACCTTC	CASSPPPQGSGYTF
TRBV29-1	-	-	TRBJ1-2	TGCAGCGTCACAGCTAACTATGGCTACACCTTC	CSVTANYGYTF
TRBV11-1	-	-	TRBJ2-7	TGTGCCAGCAGCTTTTTGGCCTCCTACGAGCAGTACTTC	CASSFLASYEQYF
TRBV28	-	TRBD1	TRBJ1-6	TGTGCCAGCAGTCCAGGGGGCATTTATTCACCCCTCCACTTT	CASSPGGIYSPLHF
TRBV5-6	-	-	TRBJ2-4	TGTGCCAGCAGCTTTGGAGGAGGTGGACCCAAAAACATTCAGTACTTC	CASSFGGGGPKNIQYF
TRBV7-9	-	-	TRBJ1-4	TGTGCCAGCACCCTCTCAGGCTGGGGGGGTGAAAAACTGTTTTTT	CASTLSGWGGEKLFF
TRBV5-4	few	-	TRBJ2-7	TGTGCCAGCAGCTTGACCCAGGGGGGCTACGAGCAGTACTTC	CASSLTQGGYEQYF
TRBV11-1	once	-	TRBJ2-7	TGTGCCAGCAGCTCTTCGGGGGTCCCCTACTACGAGCAGTACTTC	CASSSSGVPYYEQYF
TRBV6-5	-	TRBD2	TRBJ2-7	TGTGCCAGCAGTCCCTCGGGGGGTTCCTACGAGCAGTACTTC	CASSPSGGSYEQYF
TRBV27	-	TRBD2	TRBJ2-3	TGTGCCAGCAGTGGACTAGCGGGTTCCCGCCGGGGAGATACGCAGTATTTT	CASSGLAGSRRGDTQYF
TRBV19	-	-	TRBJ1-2	TGTGCCAGTAGTATCTCACAGGGCGGGAACTATGGCTACACCTTC	CASSISQGGNYGYTF
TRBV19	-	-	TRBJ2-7	TGTGCCAGTAGTATGGCGGCATACACCTACGAGCAGTACTTC	CASSMAAYTYEQYF
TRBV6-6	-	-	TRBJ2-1	TGTGCCAGCAGTCAACAGGGATATTATGAGCAGTTCTTC	CASSQQGYYEQFF
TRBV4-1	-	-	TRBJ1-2	TGCGCCAGCAGCCACGAAACAGGGTTTTATGGCTACACCTTC	CASSHETGFYGYTF
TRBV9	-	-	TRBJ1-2	TGTGCCAGCAGCGTGAACCCCAGGGATTCGGTGGTCCCTAACTATGGCTACACCTTC	CASSVNPRDSVVPNYGYTF
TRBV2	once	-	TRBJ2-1	TGTGCCAGCAGTGAAGCAGGGGGATTCAGCTCCTACAATGAGCAGTTCTTC	CASSEAGGFSSYNEQFF
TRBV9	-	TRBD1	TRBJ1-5	TGTGCCAGCAGCGCGACAGGGGGCTCGAATCAGCCCCAGCATTTT	CASSATGGSNQPQHF
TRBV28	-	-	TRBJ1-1	TGTGCCAGCAGGAAGGAGGGATGGGGCACTGAAGCTTTCTTT	CASRKEGWGTEAFF
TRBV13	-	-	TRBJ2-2	TGTGCCAGCAGCTCCGCCGCGCAGGGGCTAATCACCGGGGAGCTGTTTTTT	CASSSAAQGLITGELFF
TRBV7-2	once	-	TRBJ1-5	TGTGCCAGCAGCTTAGACAGCTATAGCAATCAGCCCCAGCATTTT	CASSLDSYSNQPQHF
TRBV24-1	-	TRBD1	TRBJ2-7	TGTGCCACCAGTGACGGGATTGCAGGGGGCTACGAGCAGTACTTC	CATSDGIAGGYEQYF
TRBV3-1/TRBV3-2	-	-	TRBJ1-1	TGTGCCACCCAGGACAGAAACACTGAAGCTTTCTTT	CATQDRNTEAFF
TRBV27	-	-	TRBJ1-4	TGTGCCAGCAGTTTATCGAGTGGGGCCAGGGTTAATGAACTGTTTTTT	CASSLSSGARVNELFF
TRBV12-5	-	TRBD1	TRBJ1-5	TGTGCTAGTGGTGGGAGGACAGGGAATCAGCCCCAGCATTTT	CASGGRTGNQPQHF
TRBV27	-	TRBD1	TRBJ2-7	TGTGCCAGCAGTTTACGGTTGGCAGGGGGTGTGGACGAGCAGTACTTC	CASSLRLAGGVDEQYF
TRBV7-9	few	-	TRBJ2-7	TGTGCCAGCAGCTTATTTTCAGGGGACGAGCAGTACTTC	CASSLFSGDEQYF
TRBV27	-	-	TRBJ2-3	TGTGCCAGCAGTTTACCCGGCACAGATACGCAGTATTTT	CASSLPGTDTQYF
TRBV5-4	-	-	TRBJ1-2	TGTGCCAGCAGTCCCTCAGGGGCAGTAGACTATGGCTACACCTTC	CASSPSGAVDYGYTF
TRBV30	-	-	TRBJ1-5	TGTGCCTGGACAACAGGGAGCAATCAGCCCCAGCATTTT	CAWTTGSNQPQHF
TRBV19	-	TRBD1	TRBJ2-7	TGTGCCAGTAGTATGGGGACAGGGGCCTACGAGCAGTACTTC	CASSMGTGAYEQYF
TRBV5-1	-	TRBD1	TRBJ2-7	TGCGCCAGCAGCTTGGATGGGACAGGGGGACCCTACGAGCAGTACTTC	CASSLDGTGGPYEQYF
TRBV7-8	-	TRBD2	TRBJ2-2	TGTGCCAGCAGCTCAGGGGGTTTTAGCGGGGGCACCGGGGAGCTGTTTTTT	CASSSGGFSGGTGELFF
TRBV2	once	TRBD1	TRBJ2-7	TGTGCCAGCAGAAGCCTGGGGGACAGCTCCTACGAGCAGTACTTC	CASRSLGDSSYEQYF
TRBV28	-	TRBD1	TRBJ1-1	TGTGCCACCAGCGACCTACAGGGGTTCGAAGCTTTCTTT	CATSDLQGFEAFF
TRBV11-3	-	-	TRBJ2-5	TGTGCCAGCAGCTTAGGCGTGAAAGAGACCCAGTACTTC	CASSLGVKETQYF
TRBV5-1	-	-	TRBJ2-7	TGCGCCAGCAGCGTGGACCCCAGCTCCTACGAGCAGTACTTC	CASSVDPSSYEQYF
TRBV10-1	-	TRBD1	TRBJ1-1	TGCGCCAGCAGTGAGAGGGGCAGGGGGCCCGAGTTTGCTTTCTTT	CASSERGRGPEFAFF
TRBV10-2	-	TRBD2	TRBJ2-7	TGCGCCAGCAGGGGGGGGACCTACGAGCAGTACTTC	CASRGGTYEQYF
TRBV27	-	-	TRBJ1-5	TGTGCCAGCAGTTTAATAAGGGGGTCGGGCAATCAGCCCCAGCATTTT	CASSLIRGSGNQPQHF
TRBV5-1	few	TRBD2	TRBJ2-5	TGCGCCAGCGCCTCCCGGGGGGACGGGGAGACCCAGTACTTC	CASASRGDGETQYF
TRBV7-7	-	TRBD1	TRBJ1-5	TGTGCCAGCAGCCATTGTCAGGGGGCCGGTCAGCCCCAGCATTTT	CASSHCQGAGQPQHF
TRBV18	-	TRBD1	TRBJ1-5	TGTGCCAGCTCACCACCGGGGACAGTTAGCAATCAGCCCCAGCATTTT	CASSPPGTVSNQPQHF
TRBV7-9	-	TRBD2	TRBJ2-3	TGTGCCAGCAGCTTAGAGGGACTAGTTACAGATACGCAGTATTTT	CASSLEGLVTDTQYF
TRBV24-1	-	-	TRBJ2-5	TGTGCCACCAGTGATGGGAAAGGGGTCCGGCTAGAGACCCAGTACTTC	CATSDGKGVRLETQYF
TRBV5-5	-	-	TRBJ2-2	TGTGCCAGCAGCTTGAGCCGCGCGGGCACCGGGGAGCTGTTTTTT	CASSLSRAGTGELFF
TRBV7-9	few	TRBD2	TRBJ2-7	TGTGCCAGCAGCTCCTTGACTAGCGGGGACGAGCAGTACTTC	CASSSLTSGDEQYF
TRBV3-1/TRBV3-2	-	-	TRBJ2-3	TGTGCCAGCAGCCAAGCCCTAGCGTCGAGCACAGATACGCAGTATTTT	CASSQALASSTDTQYF
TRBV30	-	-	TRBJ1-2	TGTGCCTGGACCCTCGCGGGGGGGTCGGGCTATGGCTACACCTTC	CAWTLAGGSGYGYTF
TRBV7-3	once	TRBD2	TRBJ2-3	TGTGCCAGCAGCCCTATGACTAGCGGGGCCGTAAATACGCAGTATTTT	CASSPMTSGAVNTQYF
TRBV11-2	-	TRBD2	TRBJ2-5	TGTGCCAGCAGCCCTATTAGCGGGCAAGAGACCCAGTACTTC	CASSPISGQETQYF
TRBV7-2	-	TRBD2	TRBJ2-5	TGTGCCAGCAGATCCTATCCCGGACTAGCGGGGGGGCGAGGGGAGACCCAGTACTTC	CASRSYPGLAGGRGETQYF
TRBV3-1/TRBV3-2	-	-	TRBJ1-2	TGTGCCAGCAGCGCAATACTCGGGACACGTCATGGCTACACCTTC	CASSAILGTRHGYTF
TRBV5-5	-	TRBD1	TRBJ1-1	TGTGCCAGCAGCTTGGGACCAGGGACAGCTATAACTGAAGCTTTCTTT	CASSLGPGTAITEAFF